Sequencing of this TCR beta chain was carried out in a study of T cell changes during pregnancy in multiple sclerosis. Trimming stripped 8 bases from V and 3 bases from J, with 11 bases between. This CDR3 spans 13 amino acids. The germline V gene encodes CDR1 WNHNN and CDR2 SYGVQD (reference sequence). This clone appeared a single time. The data were produced by immunoSEQ multiplex PCR, yet TCRdb's version contains in-frame clones alone and is incomplete. Among tens of thousands of clones listed, more than 75% were seen once. Source: CD8+ T cells from peripheral blood mononuclear cells, taken before pregnancy. The origin of this receptor is a female donor with multiple sclerosis, enrolled in a pregnancy study. The genes are TRBV10-1 and TRBJ1-5; TRBD1 is a possible D gene (6 bases). The CDR3 region is CASSSGVNQPQHF. CDR3 nucleotides: TGCGCCAGCTCTTCAGGGGTCAATCAGCCCCAGCATTTT.